Listed below are T cell receptor beta chains from one sample, sequenced in a study of beta chain features in type 1 diabetes. Clones were read by immunoSEQ multiplex PCR, and TCRdb kept only the in-frame ones, dropping some. The sample yields 130,000 to 150,000 clones, roughly 48% seen once. The sequencing input was Tregs from blood. The source of these receptors is a man younger than 35 in good health. The CDR3 runs from the conserved cysteine through the conserved F or W. Some rows have no size entry. The others give once, few or many, or a class for an expanded clone.

abundance	v_gene	j_gene	CDR3aa
once	TRBV19	TRBJ2-7	CASRPGLAVHEQYF
-	TRBV23-1	TRBJ2-1	CASRPRTSGGRYEQFF
few	TRBV5-1	TRBJ1-1	CASSLTDSRLEAFF
-	TRBV11-2	TRBJ1-1	CASSTMRTGPNTEAFF
-	TRBV30	TRBJ2-7	CAWSVLPLVAGGNKQYF
-	TRBV12-2	TRBJ2-5	CASRSGTGGLEETQYF
few	TRBV27	TRBJ1-5	CASSPDRRTSQPQHF
-	TRBV7-2	TRBJ2-3	CASSFRRVQYF
-	TRBV7-2	-	CASSLVFTSYEQYF
-	TRBV9	TRBJ2-1	CASSVGLRLAGRNEQFF
-	TRBV19	TRBJ1-2	CASTPTQGANYGYTF
-	TRBV5-1	TRBJ1-1	CASSFRDRSSEAFF
-	TRBV19	TRBJ1-1	CASSRVWDRNTEAFF
few	TRBV7-9	TRBJ2-1	CASSPGDNEQFF
few	TRBV10-3	TRBJ2-6	CAISVGQGNAGANVLTF
-	TRBV7-9	TRBJ1-6	CASSSPGQGSARWNSPLHF
-	TRBV6-1	TRBJ2-7	CASRARGLVNGQYF
-	TRBV4-3	TRBJ2-6	CASSQGPTGDPSGANVLTF
few	TRBV29-1	TRBJ1-1	CSTPGQTNTEAFF
once	TRBV30	TRBJ2-3	CAWKKRGADTQYF
-	TRBV28	TRBJ2-7	CASFGREYYEQYF
-	TRBV7-2	TRBJ2-1	CASSFPGKQFF
-	TRBV4-3	TRBJ1-2	CASSQDLSDLGYGYTF
-	TRBV10-3	TRBJ2-2	CAISESGAGELFF
-	TRBV5-1	TRBJ1-1	CASSSGAANTEAFF
few	TRBV7-2	TRBJ2-1	CASSRTGVQGITEQFF
once	TRBV7-3	TRBJ2-1	CASSPTGTSGYNEQFF
-	TRBV5-4	TRBJ1-2	CASSLVQDYGYTF
few	TRBV6-1	TRBJ2-7	CATGTEPYEQYF
-	TRBV5-1	TRBJ2-3	CASSPTPGSSGARGTQYF
few	TRBV4-2	TRBJ1-4	CASSQETVEKLFF
-	TRBV7-2	TRBJ2-7	CASSLTSLVEQYF
-	TRBV19	TRBJ2-6	CASKTRAGGYLGANVLTF
once	TRBV7-9	TRBJ1-6	CASSLSRVDNSPLHF
once	TRBV10-3	TRBJ2-3	CATGAAGASTDTQYF
-	TRBV19	TRBJ2-1	CASSSTRTSGMINEQFF
-	TRBV10-3	TRBJ1-1	CAIRRQVLQNTEAFF
-	TRBV27	TRBJ1-2	CASRGPGQLTGGNYGYTF
-	TRBV10-3	TRBJ2-2	CAISESGKSNTGELFF
once	TRBV6-5	TRBJ2-4	CASLAGGNIQYF
few	TRBV18	TRBJ2-1	CASSPGQGRYNEQFF
-	TRBV5-4	TRBJ2-4	CASSPIQGRGNIQYF
-	TRBV4-2	-	CASSQALGGLYEQYF
few	TRBV5-1	TRBJ1-2	CASSLDRLTNYGYTF
-	TRBV14	TRBJ2-3	CASSPSLLGTDTQYF
once	TRBV9	TRBJ2-7	CASSVATGPYEQYF
few	TRBV10-3	TRBJ1-6	CAISVGGNSPLHF
few	TRBV7-9	TRBJ2-5	CASSRKQGLGETQYF
few	TRBV18	TRBJ2-3	CASSPNDTVAQYF
few	TRBV10-3	TRBJ2-3	CAISESSGGPSTDTQYF